The sequence of this T cell receptor beta chain was determined in a study of long-term antiretroviral therapy in people with HIV. Study overall: First collections came about a decade before the 2015 immediate-ART recommendation. Study outcomes and limitations: Relative to transplant donor controls, diversity remained lower despite increasing after ART. Viral resistance, ART adherence and therapy changes all lacked available data. Older ART regimens were possibly in use when the blood was collected between about 2003 and 2018.

Concerning this clone: Its antigen remains unknown.

Run at survey level, the immunoSEQ assay was version v3.0. The table came from immunoSEQ multiplex PCR; TCRdb's copy has only in-frame clones and leaves some out. The data hold approximately 20,000 clones, with 88% observed a single time. The CDR3 is made up of 15 amino acids. Germline V gene sequence: CDR1 SNHLY, CDR2 FYNNEI. This receptor was taken from a man aged 55 to 70 with HIV. The chain recombines TRBV2 with TRBJ2-5; a weak D match, TRBD2 (6 bases). This material consisted of unsorted PBMCs, taken 0.6 years after starting antiretroviral therapy. The CDR3 is CSTKRGGGLGETQYF. In DNA form, the CDR3 reads TGTTCAACCAAACGGGGAGGCGGTCTGGGTGAGACCCAGTACTTC.